This T cell receptor beta chain derives from a study of cytomegalovirus exposure and HLA in healthy donors. Study-wide results and caveats: 15,000 to 20,000 TCR beta sequences were associated with HLA alleles at 0.05 false discovery rate in a later analysis.

In regard to this clone: Its specificity is unknown.

Researchers ran the PCR with 60 Vbeta and 13 Jbeta primers. TCRdb keeps only in-frame clones here, not all; method: immunoSEQ multiplex PCR. The profile covers roughly 180,000 clones, with 77% appearing a single time and approximately 1.4% taken by the ten largest. Germline V gives CDR1 SGDLS, CDR2 YYNGEE. The CDR3 loop spans 17 amino acids. The V and J ends lost 3 bases and 4 bases, in that order; junction bases with no gene match: 15. The sequence was obtained from a man between 18 and 29 years old in good health and CMV-seronegative. Source material: PBMCs. The chain is built from TRBV9 and TRBJ2-7; 8 bases fit TRBD2. The CDR3 protein is CASSAPAGLAGSYEQYF. DNA for the CDR3: TGTGCCAGCAGCGCCCCGGCCGGACTAGCTGGCTCTTACGAGCAGTACTTC.